What follows describes a single TCR beta chain. The antigen it binds to is not known. No much larger clone is present one base from it, and per-base qualities are unavailable. Unstimulated PBMCs, after thawing, were stained for CD3, CD4 and CD8 and then FACS-sorted into CD3+CD4+ and CD3+CD8+ populations. Each of the 8 studied subjects was randomized to immunosuppression withdrawal. The Qiagen DNeasy Blood and Tissue Kit was used for genomic DNA isolation. CDR1 and CDR2 are read off the germline V gene as MNHNS and SASEGT. The CDR3 numbers 16 residues from cysteine through phenylalanine. The kept DNA is CDR3 alone, 48 bases in frame from the first base. Deletion took 1 base off V and 7 bases off J, with a span of 17 bases between the germline ends. The data stem from a study of T cell clones after liver transplantation (dated by TCRdb to the late 2010s). For the study in its entirety: Samples were obtained from ITN030ST, a randomized trial in which withdrawal of immunosuppression was attempted within 2 years of liver transplantation. Tolerance was defined as complete immunosuppression withdrawal for at least one year with no rise in liver enzymes beyond twice the upper limit of normal. Subjects received no induction therapy and standard immunosuppression until randomization at 12-24 months post-transplant. The study cohort included 8 liver transplant recipients, of whom 3 were classified as tolerant and 5 as non-tolerant. Donor-reactive T cell clones were identified using TCRbeta sequencing after a pre-transplant mixed lymphocyte reaction and were then followed in post-transplant blood. Third party-reactive TCRbeta sequences were also identified from pre-transplant MLRs to serve as an antigen-independent comparator for donor-reactive sequences. Three of the eight recipients were HCV-positive; the others were transplanted for non-autoimmune, non-viral indications. Blood samples were collected pre-transplant, then pre-randomization ahead of withdrawal, and finally post-randomization once withdrawal had either been completed or failed.

General findings and caveats noted by the study authors: Donor-reactive sequences declined more than third party-reactive ones, suggesting partial antigen-specific deletion unrelated to withdrawal success. Circulating donor-reactive CD4 TCRbeta sequences fell significantly post-transplant in most of the 8 subjects, irrespective of tolerance or HCV status. When repertoire turnover was taken into account, detection of donor-reactive sequences was significantly reduced in 7 of 8 subjects for CD4 and in 8 of 8 subjects for CD8. Because no allograft tissue specimens were available, donor-reactive T cells may have migrated into the graft instead of being deleted. Conclusions were preliminary, limited by small, heterogeneous patient numbers and non-standardized post-transplant time points. Low numbers of available donor cells limited the measurable donor-reactive repertoire in two subjects.

Frozen genomic DNA underwent high-throughput TCRbeta CDR3 sequencing by immunoSEQ, including PCR amplification, mapping, bias correction and internal controls. Concerning the study's data processing: Productive rearrangements were retained, and unique TCRbeta sequences were defined by the CDR3 nucleotide sequence together with the V and J gene. A sequence counted as donor-reactive only if the sequence showed at least 5-fold expansion in CFSE-low cells compared with unstimulated pre-transplant cells and had a frequency of at least 0.01%. Minimum frequency thresholds were set for each subject on the basis of the unstimulated sample with the lowest template count, so that a detection power of at least 90% was ensured. Jensen-Shannon divergence between the top 1000 TCRbeta sequences after and before transplant was used to measure repertoire turnover. Two-sided Fisher's exact tests were used to test for changes in how often donor-reactive sequences were detected. The table was pulled from immuneACCESS by TCRdb, which kept in-frame rearrangements only. Such tables lose some clones; where checked, under half of the loss comes from unresolved V genes, and the rest has no known cause. D and trimming come from the DNA, and the V and J calls and clone size come from that table. Recorded for this sample are some 20,000 clones; around 82% of them occurred a single time. The ten largest clones capture around 32% of the sample.

This receptor chain uses TRBV6-1 and TRBJ2-4, and perhaps TRBD1 as D gene, on 6 matching bases. This specimen was CD8+ T cells from blood, taken less than 50 months after liver transplant. The source is a human patient who received a liver transplant. Post transplant, some T cells may arise from the graft donor. The CDR3 has the sequence CASSEVSWGPGNIQYF. The nucleotides read TGTGCCAGCAGTGAAGTGAGCTGGGGGCCGGGGAACATTCAGTACTTC.